One sample yielded the 10 T cell receptor beta chains listed below, sequenced in a study of OX40 agonist ivuxolimab in advanced cancers. Some clones are missing from TCRdb's copy, which holds only in-frame ones; the method was immunoSEQ multiplex PCR. Here the sample spans approximately 34,000 clones, under 90% being singletons. The input for sequencing was CD4+ or CD8+ T cells sorted from blood, taken in a trial of the OX40 agonist ivuxolimab. These receptors were collected from an adult with an advanced solid tumor such as melanoma, head and neck, liver or kidney cancer.

The chain uses TRBV2 and TRBJ2-5; D tentatively fits TRBD1 or TRBD2 (5 bases each). The CDR3 extends over 14 amino acids. CDR1 is SNHLY, CDR2 FYNNEI, per germline. V lost 6 bases, J lost 4 bases, and 15 bases lay in between. The CDR3 DNA follows: TGTGCCAGCAGGGGTATTGGGGGTCCAGAGACCCAGTACTTC. Amino acids: CASRGIGGPETQYF.

The chain is built from TRBV6-4 and TRBJ2-6; D possibly uses TRBD1 or TRBD2 (6 bases each). Per the germline V gene, CDR1 is MRHNA and CDR2 is SNTAGT. This CDR3 contains 14 residues. V was cut by 3 bases and J by 4 bases, with 7 bases left in between. The DNA of the CDR3 is TGTGCCAGCAGTGAGGGGGGCGGGGCCAACGTCCTGACTTTC. The encoded protein is CASSEGGGANVLTF.

This chain links TRBV7-9 with TRBJ1-1; D not resolved. Trimming left V 5 bases short and J 1 base short, with 11 bases between. Germline CDR1 reads SEHNR; CDR2 reads FQNEAQ (reference sequence). This CDR3 has 14 amino acids. The CDR3 DNA reads TGTGCCAGCAGCACCGGACGGGCGAACACTGAAGCTTTCTTT. It codes for CASSTGRANTEAFF. Using reference TRBV7-9 and TRBJ1-1 for the parts outside the CDR3, the full variable domain is DTGVSQNPRHKITKRGQNVTFRCDPISEHNRLYWYRQTLGQGPEFLTYFQNEAQLEKSRLLSDRFSAERPKGSFSTLEIQRTEQGDSAMYLCASSTGRANTEAFFGQGTRLTVV.

The rearrangement uses TRBV7-2 and TRBJ2-1; maybe TRBD2 (7 bases). V was clipped by 8 bases and J by 6 bases, with 20 bases between them. The CDR3 contains 15 residues. Germline CDR1 reads SGHTA; CDR2 reads FQGNSA. This chain's CDR3 is CASATGGGAFNEQFF. In nucleotides, the CDR3 is TGTGCCAGCGCCACTGGAGGGGGGGCCTTCAATGAGCAGTTCTTC. Full variable domain (outside the CDR3, taken from reference TRBV7-2 and TRBJ2-1): GAGVSQSPSNKVTEKGKDVELRCDPISGHTALYWYRQSLGQGLEFLIYFQGNSAPDKSGLPSDRFSAERTGGSVSTLTIQRTQQEDSAVYLCASATGGGAFNEQFFGPGTRLTVL.

The chain employs TRBV28 and TRBJ2-2, with 7 bases identical to TRBD1. Germline CDR1 is MDHEN and CDR2 is SYDVKM. This CDR3 contains 17 residues. The junction had 11 bases not matched to a gene; V was cut back by 3 bases and J by 4 bases. The CDR3 bases are TGTGCCAGCAGTTTGGACAGGTGGGGGTTCAGCACCGGGGAGCTGTTTTTT. It is translated as CASSLDRWGFSTGELFF.

This clone appeared a few times. The chain combines TRBV10-3 with TRBJ2-1; TRBD2 aligns across 15 bases. The CDR3 has 17 amino acids. Trimming removed 5 bases from V and 9 bases from J; junction bases left unmatched: 11. CDR1 is ENHRY and CDR2 is SYGVKD in the germline V gene. CDR3 sequence reads: CAISRPGLAGGKSEQFF. The CDR3, as DNA: TGTGCCATCAGTAGACCGGGACTAGCGGGAGGTAAGAGTGAGCAGTTCTTC.

This rearrangement joins TRBV6-6 to TRBJ1-5, with a tentative D call TRBD1 (5 bases). V was shortened by 2 bases and J by 5 bases, with 10 bases between the two germline ends. This CDR3 contains 14 residues. Germline CDR1 and CDR2: MNHNY and SVGAGI (reference sequence). CDR3 coding DNA: TGTGCCAGCAGTTACGCCCAGGGCCATCAGCCCCAGCATTTT. Its protein is CASSYAQGHQPQHF.

This rearrangement joins TRBV28 to TRBJ1-2, with D perhaps TRBD1 (5 bases). CDR3 size: 15 residues. CDR1 is MDHEN and CDR2 is SYDVKM in the germline V gene. Trimming cost V 1 base and J 2 bases, with 11 bases left between them. Written as DNA, the CDR3 is TGTGCCAGCAGTTTATCGGGGGGGGAAAACTATGGCTACACCTTC. This translates into CASSLSGGENYGYTF.

V usage is TRBV9 and J usage is TRBJ1-4; 7 nucleotides line up with TRBD1. V was pared by 0 bases and J by 4 bases, with 9 bases of the junction left unmatched. The germline V gene has CDR1 SGDLS and CDR2 YYNGEE. The CDR3 length is 17 residues. Written as DNA, the CDR3 is TGTGCCAGCAGCGTAGTTGATAGGGGGACAGTTAATGAAAAACTGTTTTTT. Protein: CASSVVDRGTVNEKLFF.

The V and J genes are TRBV6-1 and TRBJ1-1, with a possible D match to TRBD1 (6 bases). CDR3 length: 13 amino acids. V was shortened by 2 bases and J by 5 bases, with 9 bases between the two germline ends. CDR1 is MNHNS and CDR2 is SASEGT in the germline V gene. CDR3 nucleotide sequence: TGTGCCAGCAGTGAAAGGGACAAAACTGAAGCTTTCTTT. Encoded protein: CASSERDKTEAFF.